The 28 T cell receptor beta chains reported below all come from one sample, sequenced in a study of T cell repertoires in cytomegalovirus infection. TCRdb re-derived calls from the reads in MiXCR, one entry per CDR3 protein. The repertoire holds some 940,000 distinct CDR3 sequences, with about 33% as singletons. These TCRs' antigens remain unknown. The material sequenced was cultured CD8+ T cells from PBMCs, taken from culture after CMV antigen stimulation. The receptors were gathered from a human donor in good health (CMV status not recorded). Some clones in this sample may be carry-over from other donors' samples.

The genes are TRBV4-3 and TRBJ2-4; possible D gene TRBD1, 6 bases. V dropped 2 bases and J dropped 2 bases, with 13 bases sitting between them. The CDR3 length is 16 residues. In germline, CDR1 is LGHNA, CDR2 YSLEER. CDR3 nucleotides: TGCGCCAGCAGCCAATCGGCAGGGGAAACCAAAAACATTCAGTACTTC. Amino acid sequence: CASSQSAGETKNIQYF.

The chain joins TRBV23-1 to TRBJ2-5; 11 bases map to TRBD2. TRBV23-1 qualifies as an ORF whose function is uncertain. This CDR3 spans 19 amino acids. The J segment lost 1 base and the V segment lost 2 bases, leaving 12 bases of the junction unmatched. DNA of the CDR3: TGCGCCAGCAGTCAACACGTGCTAGCGGGGGGACCGACCCAAGAGACCCAGTACTTC. It codes for CASSQHVLAGGPTQETQYF.

V and J are TRBV10-3 and TRBJ1-3; unclear D gene. This CDR3 is built from 11 residues. CDR1 and CDR2 from the germline V gene are ENHRY and SYGVKD. Trimming removed 11 bases at V and 1 base at J, with 6 bases between. The DNA for the CDR3 is TGTGCCGGCAGATCTGGAAACACCATATATTTT. It codes for CAGRSGNTIYF.

J is TRBJ1-5 and V is TRBV23-1; no clear D gene. TRBV23-1 is reported as an ORF; its role is uncertain. This CDR3 is 19 amino acids long. The V and J ends lost 2 bases and 0 bases respectively, with 20 bases between them. Written as DNA, the CDR3 is TGCGCCAGCAGTCAAATTCGCCAGGCCTTTTCCAATAGCAATCAGCCCCAGCATTTT. This codes for CASSQIRQAFSNSNQPQHF.

This clonotype was counted between two and nine times. The rearrangement uses TRBV6-5 and TRBJ1-4; the match to TRBD1 covers 9 bases. J was trimmed by 8 bases and V by 2 bases; bases with no gene match: 3. Germline V gene lookup returns CDR1 MNHEY and CDR2 SVGAGI. The CDR3 is made up of 14 amino acids. The chain's CDR3 is CASSYGTGREKLFF. The CDR3 region has the DNA TGTGCCAGCAGTTACGGGACAGGGCGCGAAAAACTGTTTTTT.

This clonotype has more than one count but fewer than ten. The chain links TRBV19 to TRBJ2-1; D possibly corresponds to TRBD1 (6 bases). Germline V gene data show CDR1 as LNHDA and CDR2 as SQIVND (reference sequence). Between the trimmed V and J ends, which lost 3 bases and 6 bases, there was a span of 15 bases. This CDR3 is 15 amino acids long. The CDR3 here is CASSIPGDYRNEQFF. The CDR3 bases are TGTGCCAGTAGTATCCCAGGGGATTATCGCAATGAGCAGTTCTTC.

V and J are TRBV12-3 or TRBV12-4 and TRBJ1-2, with a possible D match to TRBD1 (5 bases). The V end was cut by 1 base, the J end by 4 bases, with 16 bases between. The CDR3 contains 16 residues. The CDR3: CASSLEGWTGGYGYTF. The CDR3 region has the DNA TGTGCCAGCAGTTTAGAGGGATGGACGGGGGGCTATGGCTACACCTTC.

The rearrangement uses TRBV27 and TRBJ1-5, with 7 bases aligning to TRBD1. Losses at the gene ends were 3 bases for V and 5 bases for J; bases not matched to a gene: 4. The CDR3 length is 14 residues. Germline V lookup: CDR1 MNHEY, CDR2 SMNVEV (reference sequence). CDR3 coding DNA: TGTGCCAGCAGTTTCGGGACAGTACATCAGCCCCAGCATTTT. It codes for CASSFGTVHQPQHF.

The rearrangement uses TRBV5-1 and TRBJ2-1; 7 positions agree with TRBD2. The CDR3 totals 16 residues. Germline values: CDR1 SGHRS, CDR2 YFSETQ. The V and J ends lost 0 bases and 0 bases, in that order; junction bases with no gene match: 3. CDR3 DNA sequence: TGCGCCAGCAGCTTGGAGTCTAGCGGCTCCTACAATGAGCAGTTCTTC. Translation: CASSLESSGSYNEQFF.

This clonotype has only a few counts. The chain joins TRBV6-5 to TRBJ1-2, with D possibly matching TRBD1 (5 bases). The CDR3 totals 14 residues. Trimming pared 0 bases from V and 6 bases from J, leaving 11 bases between. Germline values: CDR1 MNHEY, CDR2 SVGAGI. The CDR3 DNA is TGTGCCAGCAGTTACTCCTACCGGGGGGATGGCTACACCTTC. Encoded protein: CASSYSYRGDGYTF.

The chain has TRBV7-6 and TRBJ1-2, with 8 bases aligning to TRBD1. Trimming cost V 2 bases and J 0 bases; bases outside gene matches: 8. Germline lookup yields CDR1 SGHVS and CDR2 FNYEAQ. The CDR3 is made up of 17 amino acids. The CDR3 bases are TGTGCCAGCAGCTTAAGGGCAGGGGGCGATCCTAACTATGGCTACACCTTC. Its protein is CASSLRAGGDPNYGYTF.

This clonotype occurred a few times. The V and J genes are TRBV9 and TRBJ2-2; D is unclear. From germline, CDR1 is SGDLS and CDR2 YYNGEE. V was shortened by 5 bases and J by 7 bases, with 9 bases between the two germline ends. The CDR3 length is 12 residues. The CDR3: CASRTQIGELFF. As DNA, the CDR3 is TGTGCCAGCAGGACACAGATCGGGGAGCTGTTTTTT.

This clonotype was seen ten or more times. The chain employs TRBV6-5 and TRBJ2-5; D uncertain. The V end was cut by 0 bases, the J end by 2 bases, with 7 bases between. Germline lookup yields CDR1 MNHEY and CDR2 SVGAGI. This CDR3 contains 14 residues. This CDR3 reads CASSYSIGQETQYF. CDR3 bases: TGTGCCAGCAGTTACTCGATAGGGCAAGAGACCCAGTACTTC.

The chain carries TRBV10-3 and TRBJ2-5; 7 bases agree with TRBD2. Unmatched junction bases numbered 8, after V lost 3 bases and J lost 7 bases. CDR1 is ENHRY and CDR2 is SYGVKD in the germline V gene. The CDR3 spans 14 residues. Here the CDR3 reads CAISDPSGDGTQYF. The CDR3 nucleotides read TGTGCCATCAGTGATCCCAGCGGGGACGGGACCCAGTACTTC.

The chain is built from TRBV5-1 and TRBJ1-1; D gene unclear. Germline V gives CDR1 SGHRS, CDR2 YFSETQ. V gave up 0 bases and J gave up 4 bases, with 10 bases separating them. The CDR3 runs to 14 residues. Here the CDR3 reads CASSLAGGSTEAFF. DNA of the CDR3: TGCGCCAGCAGCTTGGCGGGTGGGAGCACTGAAGCTTTCTTT.

The chain links TRBV6-5 to TRBJ1-1; no firm D call. V gave up 4 bases and J gave up 6 bases, with 12 bases separating them. The CDR3 totals 13 residues. CDR1 is MNHEY, CDR2 SVGAGI, per germline. The CDR3 spells CASSLTSGAEAFF. For the CDR3, the DNA is TGTGCCAGCAGTTTAACTAGCGGGGCTGAAGCTTTCTTT.

This clonotype was counted many times. J is TRBJ1-1 and V is TRBV7-8, with D possibly TRBD1 on 6 matching bases. With 10 bases removed from V and 0 bases from J, the gap between germline ends came to 18 bases. Germline loops: CDR1 SGHVS, CDR2 FQNEAQ. The CDR3 has 15 amino acids. CDR3 DNA: TGTGCCACGACCCACCCCGGGGGCGTGAACACTGAAGCTTTCTTT. Translating gives CATTHPGGVNTEAFF.

This clonotype has a single count. This could be a read error, since a much larger clone is one nucleotide away. CDR3 sequence (DNA): TGTGCCAGCAGTTTACAGCGGGGGGGCGACAATCAGCCCCAGCATTTT. Translated: CASSLQRGGDNQPQHF. The chain recombines TRBV12-3 or TRBV12-4 with TRBJ1-5, with D perhaps TRBD1 (6 bases). V dropped 2 bases and J dropped 3 bases, with 14 bases sitting between them. The CDR3 extends over 16 amino acids.

Here the CDR3 reads CSVEADRGNEQFF. CDR3 DNA: TGCAGCGTTGAGGCGGACAGGGGTAATGAGCAGTTCTTC. The chain carries TRBV29-1 and TRBJ2-1; 9 bases align to TRBD1. Trimming removed 3 bases from V and 7 bases from J; junction bases left unmatched: 4. The germline V gene encodes CDR1 SQVTM and CDR2 ANQGSEA. The CDR3 has 13 amino acids.

V and J are TRBV10-3 and TRBJ2-7; D possibly uses TRBD1 or TRBD2 (5 bases each). The germline V gene encodes CDR1 ENHRY and CDR2 SYGVKD. This CDR3 spans 15 amino acids. V shed 3 bases and J shed 1 base, with 13 bases lying between them. CDR3 coding DNA: TGTGCCATCAGTGACCGGGACCCAGGATCCTACGAGCAGTACTTC. Amino acid sequence: CAISDRDPGSYEQYF.

This clonotype was detected a few times. The CDR3 reads CASSPEQGSYEQYV. Written as DNA, the CDR3 is TGTGCCAGCAGCCCGGAACAGGGATCCTACGAGCAGTACGTC. This chain uses TRBV11-1 with TRBJ2-7; D is possibly TRBD1 (6 bases). V lost 5 bases and J lost 1, with 12 bases in between. The CDR3 contains 14 residues. Per the germline V gene, CDR1 is SGHAT and CDR2 is FQDESV (reference sequence).

In its sample, this clonotype was seen many times. V and J are TRBV7-6 and TRBJ2-1, with 8 bases fitting TRBD2. The junction had 7 bases not matched to a gene; V was cut back by 6 bases and J by 3 bases. CDR3 length equals 15 residues. The germline gives CDR1 SGHVS, CDR2 FNYEAQ. CDR3 sequence (DNA): TGTGCCAGCAGTCCTAATAGCGGGGACTACAATGAGCAGTTCTTC. Translated, it gives CASSPNSGDYNEQFF.

This clonotype was seen at least ten times. The chain carries TRBV2 and TRBJ2-1; D may be TRBD2 (5 bases). CDR3 size: 14 residues. Germline CDR1 is SNHLY and CDR2 is FYNNEI. Trimming cost V 4 bases and J 8 bases, with 15 bases left between them. CDR3 residues: CASSVGELSHEQFF. The CDR3 DNA sequence: TGTGCCAGCAGTGTCGGGGAACTTTCTCATGAGCAGTTCTTC.

The rearrangement joins TRBV2 to TRBJ2-7, with 7 bases aligning to TRBD1. The V and J ends lost 3 bases and 3 bases, in that order; junction bases with no gene match: 5. The CDR3 totals 14 residues. Germline V gene lookup returns CDR1 SNHLY and CDR2 FYNNEI. The CDR3 protein is CASSETGQHYEQYV. Here the CDR3 DNA reads TGTGCCAGCAGTGAGACAGGGCAGCACTACGAGCAGTACGTC.

This chain connects TRBV29-1 to TRBJ1-1; D ambiguous. Trimming stripped 7 bases from V and 5 bases from J, with 14 bases between. Germline-derived CDR1 and CDR2 are SQVTM and ANQGSEA. The CDR3 consists of 12 residues. The CDR3, as DNA: TGCAGCGAGCGTCCAAACCAGACTGAAGCTTTCTTT. As protein: CSERPNQTEAFF.

The V call is TRBV7-2, the J call TRBJ2-2; a possible D gene is TRBD1 (5 bases). Per germline, CDR1 SGHTA and CDR2 FQGNSA. The length of the CDR3 is 15 residues. The germline V and J ends were trimmed by 8 bases and 0 bases, with 13 bases remaining between them. In DNA form, the CDR3 reads TGTGCCAGCCGACAGTTTGGGGCGAACACCGGGGAGCTGTTTTTT. Translating it yields CASRQFGANTGELFF.

In its sample, this clonotype was seen a few times. The gene calls are TRBV7-8 and TRBJ2-5; 9 bases are shared with TRBD1. V lost 5 bases, J lost 4 bases, and 11 bases stayed unmatched. CDR3 length: 16 amino acids. Germline CDR1 reads SGHVS; CDR2 reads FQNEAQ. The CDR3 nucleotides are TGTGCCAGCAGCCGACTTGACAGGGGGGGGCCAGAGACCCAGTACTTC. It yields the protein CASSRLDRGGPETQYF.

The rearrangement links TRBV4-2 to TRBJ1-5; D might be TRBD1 (5 bases). CDR3 length: 13 amino acids. Germline CDR1 LGHNA, CDR2 YNFKEQ. V shed 4 bases and J shed 6 bases, with 10 bases lying between them. This CDR3 reads CASSPAGSQPQHF. The CDR3 DNA follows: TGTGCCAGCAGCCCGGCAGGGTCTCAGCCCCAGCATTTT.